The 3 T cell receptor beta chains below all came from one sample that was sequenced in a study of blood T cells in healthy people across ages. Alongside a J-beta primer mix, a sample-barcoded 5' primer served in a second PCR lasting about 7 to 11 cycles. Using its own MiXCR run on the 5' RACE reads, TCRdb lists one record per CDR3 protein. The top ten clones hold roughly 7% of a sample with 1.2 million to 1.5 million distinct CDR3 sequences, almost 60% of them seen once. The specimen was blood. These receptors originate from a young man in good health.

V usage is TRBV12-3 or TRBV12-4 and J usage is TRBJ2-7; possibly TRBD1 for D (5 bases). The V and J ends lost 1 base and 1 base respectively, with 14 bases between them. The CDR3 is 16 residues long. The CDR3 DNA reads TGTGCCAGCAGTTTAGGGGGCACGCGAATTTCCTACGAGCAGTACTTC. It translates to CASSLGGTRISYEQYF.

This clonotype was seen more than once but under ten times. This sequence joins TRBV27 and TRBJ2-7; 8 bases map to TRBD2. Germline V CDR1 and CDR2: MNHEY, SMNVEV (reference sequence). The CDR3 runs to 15 residues. V lost 2 bases to trimming and J lost 5 bases; unmatched junction nucleotides: 8. This chain's CDR3 is CASSLGSGSQDEQYF. CDR3 bases: TGTGCCAGCAGTTTAGGGAGCGGGAGCCAGGACGAGCAGTACTTC.

CDR3 sequence: CSAPGQGSDEQFF. The CDR3 nucleotides read TGCAGTGCCCCGGGACAGGGGAGTGATGAGCAGTTCTTC. The gene calls are TRBV20-1 and TRBJ2-1; 10 nucleotides agree with TRBD1. CDR3 size: 13 residues. V lost 6 bases and J lost 8; bases outside the gene matches: 7. Germline V gene sequence: CDR1 DFQATT, CDR2 SNEGSKA (reference sequence).